The present entry profiles one T cell receptor beta chain with its context. Antigen unknown. The data stem from a study of T cell responses to AZD1222 COVID-19 vaccine. For the study at large: Whether given at about 4 or about 12 weeks, second doses were pooled. Whole-study results and caveats: Baseline seropositivity occurred in only a handful of AZD1222 recipients. Compared with day 0, the breadth and depth of the Spike-specific TCR repertoire rose significantly after two doses of AZD1222.

Assay used: immunoSEQ multiplex PCR; TCRdb lists only in-frame clones, some missing. The table shows roughly 67,000 clones, with 70% to 90% occurring only once. Germline lookup yields CDR1 SGHRS and CDR2 YFSETQ. Trimming took off 2 bases at V and 10 bases at J, with 15 bases between the two ends. CDR3 length: 13 residues. The input for sequencing was peripheral blood, taken on day 0 of AZD1222 vaccination. The chain couples TRBV5-1 to TRBJ1-1, with D perhaps TRBD1 (6 bases). The sequence was collected from an adult in good health. CDR3 loop: CASSFGGRSPAFF. The CDR3 nucleotides read TGCGCCAGCAGCTTCGGGGGGCGGTCACCAGCTTTCTTT.